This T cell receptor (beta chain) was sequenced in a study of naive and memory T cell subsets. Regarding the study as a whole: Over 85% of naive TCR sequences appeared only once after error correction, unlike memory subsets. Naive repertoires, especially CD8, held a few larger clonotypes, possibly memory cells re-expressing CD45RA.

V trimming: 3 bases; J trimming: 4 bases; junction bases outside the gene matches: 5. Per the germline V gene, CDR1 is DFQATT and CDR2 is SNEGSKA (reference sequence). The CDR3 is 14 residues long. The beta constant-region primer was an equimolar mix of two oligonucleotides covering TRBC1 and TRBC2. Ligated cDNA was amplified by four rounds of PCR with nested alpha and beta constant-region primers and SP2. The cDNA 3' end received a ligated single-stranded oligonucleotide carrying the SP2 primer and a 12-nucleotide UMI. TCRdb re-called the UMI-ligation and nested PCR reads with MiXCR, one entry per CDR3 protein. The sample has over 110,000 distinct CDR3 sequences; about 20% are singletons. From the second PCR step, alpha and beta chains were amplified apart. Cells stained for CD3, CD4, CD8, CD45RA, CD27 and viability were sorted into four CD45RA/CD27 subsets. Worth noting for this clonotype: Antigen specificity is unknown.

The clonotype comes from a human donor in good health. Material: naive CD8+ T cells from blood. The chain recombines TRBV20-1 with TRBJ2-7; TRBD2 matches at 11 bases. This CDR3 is CSARVLAGDYEQYF. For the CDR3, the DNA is TGCAGTGCTAGGGTACTAGCGGGAGATTACGAGCAGTACTTC.